These T cell receptor beta chains were read from a single sample in a study of CD8+CD57+ T cells in acquired aplastic anemia. TCRdb re-called the reads through MiXCR, storing one row per CDR3 protein. The sample carries about 130,000 distinct CDR3 sequences, 48% recorded once. The sequenced sample consisted of sorted CD4+, CD8+, or CD8+CD57+ T cells (not recorded which) from PBMCs. The receptors shown here come from a human donor in good health, serving as a control. Both conserved end residues are part of each CDR3. D genes are given only for firm matches. For some rows the clone size is stated as once, few or many, or as a class when expanded; others skip it.

D gene | J gene | V gene | clone size | CDR3 protein | CDR3 DNA
NA | TRBJ2-2 | TRBV14 | NA | CASSQDLGLGTGELFF | TGTGCCAGCAGCCAAGATTTGGGGCTGGGTACCGGGGAGCTGTTTTTT
TRBD2 | TRBJ2-1 | TRBV12-3/TRBV12-4 | many | CASSLAGLAGEQFF | TGTGCCAGCAGTTTAGCGGGACTAGCGGGGGAGCAGTTCTTC
NA | TRBJ1-1 | TRBV5-8 | many | CASSLRAGLGTEAFF | TGTGCCAGCAGCTTGAGGGCAGGGCTGGGCACTGAAGCTTTCTTT
TRBD1 | TRBJ1-3 | TRBV6-1 | many | CASRASQGGGNTIYF | TGTGCCAGCAGGGCCTCTCAGGGGGGAGGAAACACCATATATTTT
TRBD1 | TRBJ2-5 | TRBV10-3 | NA | CASLLDRDRGQETQYF | TGTGCCAGCCTACTCGATCGGGACAGGGGACAAGAGACCCAGTACTTC
NA | TRBJ1-1 | TRBV6-2/TRBV6-3 | many | CASVPWDDTEAFF | TGTGCCAGCGTTCCATGGGACGACACTGAAGCTTTCTTT
NA | TRBJ1-5 | TRBV18 | NA | CASSPYAGPQHF | TGTGCCAGCTCACCATATGCCGGGCCCCAGCATTTT
NA | TRBJ1-1 | TRBV6-5 | NA | CASSYLVDTEAFF | TGTGCCAGCAGTTACTTGGTTGACACTGAAGCTTTCTTT
NA | TRBJ2-5 | TRBV20-1 | NA | CSARQGRETQYF | TGCAGTGCTAGACAGGGAAGGGAGACCCAGTACTTC
NA | TRBJ1-5 | TRBV20-1 | many | CSARDSLGAGNQPQHF | TGCAGTGCTAGAGATTCCCTGGGAGCGGGGAATCAGCCCCAGCATTTT
NA | TRBJ2-1 | TRBV7-3 | once | CASRPTNHNEQFF | TGTGCCAGCAGACCTACTAACCACAATGAGCAGTTCTTC
TRBD1 | TRBJ1-2 | TRBV10-3 | many | CAISEGLGTVYGYTF | TGTGCCATCAGTGAGGGCCTTGGGACAGTCTATGGCTACACCTTC
TRBD1 | TRBJ1-2 | TRBV20-1 | many | CSAQGAGGYTF | TGCAGTGCACAGGGGGCTGGAGGCTACACCTTC
TRBD1 | TRBJ1-2 | TRBV19 | NA | CASSIFRDRDNYGYTF | TGTGCCAGTAGTATCTTCCGGGACAGGGATAACTATGGCTACACCTTC